The count of the clone carrying this T cell receptor beta chain is one. Antigen unknown. Since a far larger clone is one base different, this is likely a read error. This entry belongs to a study of shared clonotypes between healthy human individuals. Broader study findings: Specimens sampled were limited to blood, with tissue repertoires likely differing.

The deep-level immunoSEQ assay was used. The table came from immunoSEQ multiplex PCR; TCRdb's copy has only in-frame clones and leaves some out. The data hold 450,000 to 500,000 clones, with approximately 81% observed a single time. This TCR was recovered from a woman in her thirties or forties in good health. Some clones in this sample may be carry-over from other donors' samples. Sequenced: PBMCs.

The CDR3 spells CTWSVLGDGGAQYF. The DNA of the CDR3 is TGTACCTGGAGTGTACTCGGCGACGGTGGGGCCCAGTACTTC. The chain recombines TRBV30 with TRBJ2-5; D is unresolved. This CDR3 is 14 amino acids long. CDR1 is GTSNPN, CDR2 SVGIG, per germline (reference sequence).